Given below is one T cell receptor (beta chain) in context. Its antigen is unknown. The data stem from a study of cytomegalovirus exposure and HLA in healthy donors. 13 Jbeta primers and 60 Vbeta primers were used for the PCR. The repertoire was sequenced with immunoSEQ multiplex PCR; TCRdb's copy has only in-frame clones and lacks some. The profile shows about 130,000 clones, approximately 74% of them singletons. CDR1 is SGHAT and CDR2 is FQNNGV in the germline V gene. The J segment lost 10 bases and the V segment lost 0 bases, leaving 13 bases of the junction unmatched. The CDR3 spans 16 residues. The study's findings and limits: Among TCR beta chains, those listed as cytomegalovirus-associated numbered under 200.

This clonotype originated in a male donor in good health and CMV-seronegative. Sequencing input: PBMCs. This chain connects TRBV11-2 to TRBJ2-3, with 7 bases lining up with TRBD1. The CDR3 nucleotides read TGTGCCAGCAGCTTAGAGCCCTTTCGACAGGGCGGGTCGCAGTATTTT. This encodes CASSLEPFRQGGSQYF.